The present TCR beta chain was sequenced within a study of CD8 T cells in ankylosing spondylitis (dated by TCRdb to 2016 to 2017). Concerning the study at large: The study set out to find disease-linked TCR variants by profiling T cell receptor beta repertoires in ankylosing spondylitis patients and healthy donors. The full study cohort was made up of under 30 ankylosing spondylitis patients and some 100 healthy donors. Samples of peripheral blood were taken, and for ankylosing spondylitis patients, synovial fluid was collected as well.

This clonotype was seen a handful of times. Its target antigen remains unknown. Base qualities are missing; no much larger clone stands one base away. V is cut by 3 bases and J by 4 bases, and the space between the germline ends is 7 bases. Based on the germline V gene, the CDR1 and CDR2 sequences are LGHNA and YNFKEQ. Its CDR3 holds 12 amino acids, cysteine through phenylalanine. The retained sequence is limited to the CDR3, 36 bases, with the frame set at the first base. Instrument on record: Illumina HiSeq 2500. TCR beta libraries were prepared by quantitative 5'-RACE with molecular barcodes. The authors' pipeline ran thus. To identify disease-linked TCR variants, a new computational method was used, one built on a probabilistic model of VDJ rearrangement. TCRdb cleaned the public reads at Q25 with fastp, built clones with MiXCR and kept in-frame beta chains. Each CDR3 protein appears once, grouped with its most common genes and DNA. The V and J calls were determined by TCRdb, not by the authors. Recorded for this sample are approximately 190,000 distinct CDR3 sequences; over 10% of them occurred a single time. 11% of the sample comes from the top ten.

The paper as a whole reports these results and caveats: The disease-linked clones had a CD8+ phenotype and were found at relatively low frequencies in peripheral blood. Some motif variants were previously reported in synovial fluid and blood of reactive arthritis patients, suggesting common disease-initiation mechanisms. According to the report, matched synovial fluid samples from ankylosing spondylitis patients were significantly enriched for the disease-linked clones. Blood from ankylosing spondylitis patients appeared to be characterized by a TCR beta motif made up of under ten highly homologous amino acid variants.

This TCR was recovered from a female donor with ankylosing spondylitis or in good health (not recorded which). The V and J genes are TRBV4-2 and TRBJ2-7; the D gene cannot be resolved reliably. Sequenced: blood, either unsorted or a sorted T cell fraction (not recorded which). CDR3 loop: CASSHVPYEQYF. The nucleotide sequence is TGTGCCAGCAGCCACGTTCCTTACGAGCAGTACTTC.